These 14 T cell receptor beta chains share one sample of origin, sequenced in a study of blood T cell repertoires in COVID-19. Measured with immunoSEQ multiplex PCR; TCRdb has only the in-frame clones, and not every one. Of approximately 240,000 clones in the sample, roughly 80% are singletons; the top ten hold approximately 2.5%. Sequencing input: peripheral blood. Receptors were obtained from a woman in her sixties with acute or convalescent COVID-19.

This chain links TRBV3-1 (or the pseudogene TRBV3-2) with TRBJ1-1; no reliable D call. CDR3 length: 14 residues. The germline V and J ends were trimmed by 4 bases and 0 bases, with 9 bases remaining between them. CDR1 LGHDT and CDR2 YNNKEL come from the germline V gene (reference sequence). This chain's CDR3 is CASSLSELNTEAFF. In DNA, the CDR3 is TGTGCCAGCAGCCTTAGTGAGTTGAACACTGAAGCTTTCTTT.

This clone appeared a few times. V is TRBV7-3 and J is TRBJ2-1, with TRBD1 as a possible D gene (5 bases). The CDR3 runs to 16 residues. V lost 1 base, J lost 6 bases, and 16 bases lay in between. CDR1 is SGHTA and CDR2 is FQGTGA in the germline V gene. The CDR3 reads CASSLKSATVRNEQFF. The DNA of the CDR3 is TGTGCCAGCAGCTTAAAGTCGGCGACAGTGCGCAATGAGCAGTTCTTC.

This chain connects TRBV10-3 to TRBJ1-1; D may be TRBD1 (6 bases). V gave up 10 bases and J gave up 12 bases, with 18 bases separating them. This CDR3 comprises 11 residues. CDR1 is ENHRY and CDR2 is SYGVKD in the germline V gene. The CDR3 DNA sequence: TGTGCCACCTCTTTACGGGGGGCATCTTTCTTT. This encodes CATSLRGASFF.

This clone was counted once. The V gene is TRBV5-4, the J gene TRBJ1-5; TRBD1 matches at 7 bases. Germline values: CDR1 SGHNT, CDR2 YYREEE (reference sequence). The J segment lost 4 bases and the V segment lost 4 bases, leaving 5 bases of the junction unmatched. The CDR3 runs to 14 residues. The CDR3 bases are TGTGCCAGCAGCCGAGGGGGCGCGAATCAGCCCCAGCATTTT. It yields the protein CASSRGGANQPQHF.

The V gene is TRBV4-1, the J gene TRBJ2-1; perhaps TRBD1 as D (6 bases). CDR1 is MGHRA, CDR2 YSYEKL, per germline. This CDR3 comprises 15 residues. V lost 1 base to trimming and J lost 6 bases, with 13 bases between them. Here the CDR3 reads CASSQGGLGGNEQFF. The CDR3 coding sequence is TGCGCCAGCAGCCAAGGTGGCCTAGGGGGCAATGAGCAGTTCTTC.

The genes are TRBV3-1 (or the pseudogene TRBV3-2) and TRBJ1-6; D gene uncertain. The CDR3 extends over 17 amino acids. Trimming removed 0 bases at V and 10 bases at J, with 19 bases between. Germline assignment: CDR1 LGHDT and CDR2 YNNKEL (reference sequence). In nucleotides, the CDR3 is TGTGCCAGCAGCCAAGATCTAGCTGTAACGCATGGATCACCCCTCCACTTT. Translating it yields CASSQDLAVTHGSPLHF.

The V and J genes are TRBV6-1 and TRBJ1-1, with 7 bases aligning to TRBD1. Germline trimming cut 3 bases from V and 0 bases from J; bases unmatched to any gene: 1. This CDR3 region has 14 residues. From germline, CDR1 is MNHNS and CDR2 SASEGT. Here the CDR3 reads CASSEGTVNTEAFF. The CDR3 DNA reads TGTGCCAGCAGTGAGGGGACAGTGAACACTGAAGCTTTCTTT.

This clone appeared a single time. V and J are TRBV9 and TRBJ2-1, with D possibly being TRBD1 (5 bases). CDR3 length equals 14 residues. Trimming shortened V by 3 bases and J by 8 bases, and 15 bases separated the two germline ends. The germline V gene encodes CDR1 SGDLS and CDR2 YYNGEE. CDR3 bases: TGTGCCAGCAGCGGAAGGCCCCTAGGGGATGAGCAGTTCTTC. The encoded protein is CASSGRPLGDEQFF.

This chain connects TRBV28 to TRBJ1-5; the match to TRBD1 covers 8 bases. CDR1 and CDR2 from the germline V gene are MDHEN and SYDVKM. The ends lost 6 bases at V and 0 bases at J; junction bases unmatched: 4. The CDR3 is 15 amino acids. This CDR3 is CASRQGGNSNQPQHF. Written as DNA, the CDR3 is TGTGCCAGCAGACAGGGGGGCAATAGCAATCAGCCCCAGCATTTT.

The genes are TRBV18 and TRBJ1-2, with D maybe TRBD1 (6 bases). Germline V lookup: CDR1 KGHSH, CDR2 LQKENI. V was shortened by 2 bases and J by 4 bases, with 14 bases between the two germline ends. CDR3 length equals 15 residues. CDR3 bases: TGTGCCAGCTCACCAAGGTCGGGAGGGGGCTATGGCTACACCTTC. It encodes CASSPRSGGGYGYTF.

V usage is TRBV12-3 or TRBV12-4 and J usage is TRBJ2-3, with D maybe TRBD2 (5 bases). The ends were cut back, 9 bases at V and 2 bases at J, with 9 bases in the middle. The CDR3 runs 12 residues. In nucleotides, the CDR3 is TGTGCCAGTCGGGGTCACACAGATACGCAGTATTTT. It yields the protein CASRGHTDTQYF.

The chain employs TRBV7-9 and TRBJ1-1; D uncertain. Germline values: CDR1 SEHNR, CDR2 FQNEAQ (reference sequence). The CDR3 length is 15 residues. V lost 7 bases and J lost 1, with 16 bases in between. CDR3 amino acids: CASTDARQSNTEAFF. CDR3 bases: TGTGCCAGCACCGATGCACGACAATCGAACACTGAAGCTTTCTTT.

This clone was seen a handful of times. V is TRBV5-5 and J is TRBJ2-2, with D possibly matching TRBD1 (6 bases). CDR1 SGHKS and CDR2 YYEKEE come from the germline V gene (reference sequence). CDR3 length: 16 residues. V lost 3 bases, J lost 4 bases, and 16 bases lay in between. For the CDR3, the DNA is TGTGCCAGCAGCTGGGGGACCGGGACAACCACCGGGGAGCTGTTTTTT. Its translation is CASSWGTGTTTGELFF.

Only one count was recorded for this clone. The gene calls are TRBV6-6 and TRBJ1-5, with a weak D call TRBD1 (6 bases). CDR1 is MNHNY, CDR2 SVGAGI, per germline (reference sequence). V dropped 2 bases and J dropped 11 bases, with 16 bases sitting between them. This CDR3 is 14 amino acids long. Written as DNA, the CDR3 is TGTGCCAGCAGTTACCCAGGGAGGGGGGTAGCCCAGCATTTT. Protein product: CASSYPGRGVAQHF.